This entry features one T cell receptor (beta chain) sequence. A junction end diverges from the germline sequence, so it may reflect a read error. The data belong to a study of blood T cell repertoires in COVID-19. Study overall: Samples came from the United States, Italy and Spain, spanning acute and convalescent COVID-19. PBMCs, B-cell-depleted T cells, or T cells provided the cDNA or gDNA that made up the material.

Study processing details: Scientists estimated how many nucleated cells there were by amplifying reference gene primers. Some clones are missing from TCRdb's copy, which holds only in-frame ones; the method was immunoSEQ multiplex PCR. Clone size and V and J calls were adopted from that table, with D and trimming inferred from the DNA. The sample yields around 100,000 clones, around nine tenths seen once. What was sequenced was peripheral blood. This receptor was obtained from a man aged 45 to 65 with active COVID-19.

The CDR3 sequence: CAISEGSADSYSF. The CDR3 DNA follows: TGTGCCATCAGTGAAGGATCCGCGGACAGTTACTCCTTC. J is TRBJ1-2 and V is TRBV10-3, with a possible D match to TRBD1 (6 bases). Germline assignment: CDR1 ENHRY and CDR2 SYGVKD. The CDR3 is 13 residues long.